The 32 T cell receptor beta chains below come from one sample, sequenced in a study of cytotoxic CD8 clonotypes in ibrutinib-treated CLL. Profiling relied on immunoSEQ multiplex PCR, and the TCRdb table lists in-frame clones only, not all of them. The sample consists of roughly 220,000 clones, roughly 79% of them appearing once. Material: PBMCs, obtained after 12 months of ibrutinib treatment. The receptors stem from a human donor with chronic lymphocytic leukemia.

The CDR3, as DNA: TGCGCCAGCAGCTTTTCTCCGGGGGACCTCCGCGAGCAGTACTTC. Its protein product is CASSFSPGDLREQYF. This rearrangement joins TRBV5-1 to TRBJ2-7; a possible D gene is TRBD2 (6 bases). V was cut by 2 bases and J by 6 bases, with 18 bases left in between. Germline V gives CDR1 SGHRS, CDR2 YFSETQ. The CDR3 length is 15 residues.

V gene TRBV11-2 combines with J gene TRBJ1-1; D gene uncertain. Trimming stripped 5 bases from V and 7 bases from J, with 11 bases between. The germline V gene has CDR1 SGHAT and CDR2 FQNNGV. The CDR3 covers 12 residues. The CDR3 spells CASSDQINEAFF. CDR3 DNA: TGTGCCAGCAGCGATCAGATCAATGAAGCTTTCTTT.

The chain couples TRBV6-4 to TRBJ1-6; TRBD1 matches at 9 bases. Germline-derived CDR1 and CDR2 are MRHNA and SNTAGT. CDR3 length: 13 residues. Trimming cost V 6 bases and J 10 bases; bases outside gene matches: 4. CDR3 sequence reads: CASRTGGNSPLHF. In nucleotides, the CDR3 is TGTGCCAGCAGGACAGGGGGGAACTCACCCCTCCACTTT.

The chain is built from TRBV2 and TRBJ2-3; no reliable D call. Germline CDR1 SNHLY, CDR2 FYNNEI. Trimming stripped 9 bases from V and 5 bases from J, with 21 bases between. The CDR3 length is 15 residues. CDR3 residues: CASAGPKGGGDTQYF. The DNA of the CDR3 is TGTGCCAGTGCAGGTCCCAAAGGCGGCGGAGATACGCAGTATTTT.

This rearrangement joins TRBV28 to TRBJ1-4; possible D gene TRBD1, 5 bases. Trimming cost V 2 bases and J 14 bases, with 24 bases left between them. This CDR3 has 16 residues. Per germline, CDR1 MDHEN and CDR2 SYDVKM. The CDR3, as DNA: TGTGCCAGCAGTTTAACGTCAGAACATCTCGGGGGAATTCTGTTTTTT. This translates into CASSLTSEHLGGILFF.

The chain employs TRBV11-2 and TRBJ2-1, with D perhaps TRBD1 or TRBD2 (6 bases each). CDR3 length equals 15 residues. Germline V gene data show CDR1 as SGHAT and CDR2 as FQNNGV. V was pared by 6 bases and J by 6 bases, with 18 bases between. CDR3 region: CASRIPGARRNEQFF. Here the CDR3 DNA reads TGTGCCAGCAGGATACCGGGGGCTAGGCGCAATGAGCAGTTCTTC.

The chain links TRBV7-9 to TRBJ2-2; D not certain. V shed 3 bases and J shed 6 bases, with 8 bases lying between them. Germline V gene data show CDR1 as SEHNR and CDR2 as FQNEAQ (reference sequence). This CDR3 region has 13 residues. The CDR3 sequence: CASSFGRAGELFF. The CDR3 DNA reads as TGTGCCAGCAGCTTCGGCCGCGCCGGGGAGCTGTTTTTT. Supplemented by reference TRBV7-9 and TRBJ2-2, the full variable domain reads DTGVSQNPRHKITKRGQNVTFRCDPISEHNRLYWYRQTLGQGPEFLTYFQNEAQLEKSRLLSDRFSAERPKGSFSTLEIQRTEQGDSAMYLCASSFGRAGELFFGEGSRLTVL.

The chain joins TRBV27 to TRBJ2-3; 11 nucleotides agree with TRBD2. Germline V gene lookup returns CDR1 MNHEY and CDR2 SMNVEV (reference sequence). The CDR3 spans 16 residues. V trimming: 5 bases; J trimming: 5 bases; junction bases outside the gene matches: 9. The CDR3 reads CASSNPSGRMEDTQYF. The CDR3, as DNA: TGTGCCAGCAGTAACCCTAGCGGGAGGATGGAAGATACGCAGTATTTT.

This clone came up once. At one end, the junction sequence differs from germline, possibly due to a read error. J is TRBJ1-1 and V is TRBV5-4, with 11 positions matching TRBD1. The CDR3 totals 14 residues. In germline, CDR1 is SGHNT, CDR2 YYREEE (reference sequence). The DNA of the CDR3 is TGTGCCAGCAGATTGGGACAGGGGGACACTGAAGCTTTCTTT. Protein product: CASRLGQGDTEAFF.

This chain joins TRBV5-1 and TRBJ2-3, with 11 bases fitting TRBD2. The CDR3 loop spans 16 amino acids. CDR1 is SGHRS and CDR2 is YFSETQ in the germline V gene. V lost 3 bases, J lost 2 bases, and 5 bases stayed unmatched. The CDR3 nucleotides are TGCGCCAGCAGCTCTGGGACTAGCGGTAACACAGATACGCAGTATTTT. Amino acid sequence: CASSSGTSGNTDTQYF. Full variable domain (remainder filled in from reference TRBV5-1 and TRBJ2-3): KAGVTQTPRYLIKTRGQQVTLSCSPISGHRSVSWYQQTPGQGLQFLFEYFSETQRNKGNFPGRFSGRQFSNSRSEMNVSTLELGDSALYLCASSSGTSGNTDTQYFGPGTRLTVL.

CDR3 in DNA: TGTGCCAGCAGTGTAACCACGGGGGGCGATGAAAAACTGTTTTTT. This sequence encodes CASSVTTGGDEKLFF. The rearrangement uses TRBV28 and TRBJ1-4; TRBD1 is a possible D gene (6 bases). Germline CDR1 MDHEN, CDR2 SYDVKM. Trimming removed 5 bases from V and 6 bases from J, with 16 bases in between. This CDR3 has 15 residues.

This sequence joins TRBV13 and TRBJ2-7; 13 nucleotides agree with TRBD2. Germline V CDR1 and CDR2: PRHDT, FYEKMQ (reference sequence). Trimming at V came to 6 bases and at J to 7 bases, leaving 6 bases not matched to a gene. The CDR3 consists of 14 residues. The CDR3 sequence is CASSLLAGGKEQYF. The CDR3 DNA is TGTGCCAGCAGTTTACTAGCGGGGGGGAAAGAGCAGTACTTC.

The chain employs TRBV19 and TRBJ2-7; perhaps TRBD2 as D (5 bases). V dropped 6 bases and J dropped 3 bases, with 12 bases sitting between them. The V gene's germline CDR1 is LNHDA and CDR2 SQIVND (reference sequence). This CDR3 contains 13 residues. CDR3 residues: CASSLRGSYEQYF. CDR3 nucleotides: TGTGCCAGTAGCTTGAGAGGGAGCTACGAGCAGTACTTC. Complete variable domain (other parts from reference TRBV19 and TRBJ2-7): DGGITQSPKYLFRKEGQNVTLSCEQNLNHDAMYWYRQDPGQGLRLIYYSQIVNDFQKGDIAEGYSVSREKKESFPLTVTSAQKNPTAFYLCASSLRGSYEQYFGPGTRLTVT.

This sequence joins TRBV6-4 and TRBJ2-7; either TRBD1 or TRBD2 may fit D (5 bases each). Germline V gene lookup returns CDR1 MRHNA and CDR2 SNTAGT. With 0 bases removed from V and 7 bases from J, the gap between germline ends came to 7 bases. The CDR3 runs 12 residues. The CDR3: CASSDSEGEQYF. The CDR3 DNA reads TGTGCCAGCAGTGACTCCGAGGGGGAGCAGTACTTC.

The genes are TRBV9 and TRBJ2-5, with D unclear. The CDR3 contains 13 residues. Germline loops: CDR1 SGDLS, CDR2 YYNGEE. Trimming pared 0 bases from V and 4 bases from J, leaving 7 bases between. This chain's CDR3 is CASSVAVSETQYF. CDR3 sequence (DNA): TGTGCCAGCAGCGTAGCGGTCTCAGAGACCCAGTACTTC.

The gene calls are TRBV6-5 and TRBJ2-5; a weak D match, TRBD2 (5 bases). V lost 0 bases and J lost 0, with 8 bases in between. This CDR3 has 15 residues. The V gene's germline CDR1 is MNHEY and CDR2 SVGAGI. CDR3 in amino acids: CASSYSPGYQETQYF. The CDR3 region has the DNA TGTGCCAGCAGTTACTCCCCGGGGTACCAAGAGACCCAGTACTTC.

The chain employs TRBV7-6 and TRBJ2-7; 7 nucleotides line up with TRBD1. The CDR3 is made up of 15 amino acids. The ends lost 3 bases at V and 2 bases at J; junction bases unmatched: 7. CDR1 and CDR2 (germline): SGHVS, FNYEAQ. In DNA, the CDR3 is TGTGCCAGCAGCTTGGCACCGGGACAGCCCTACGAGCAGTACTTC. This codes for CASSLAPGQPYEQYF.

This clone appeared a single time. The chain joins TRBV25-1 to TRBJ1-4; D not certain. With 4 bases removed from V and 5 bases from J, the gap between germline ends came to 8 bases. The CDR3 is 13 amino acids. Germline V CDR1 and CDR2: MGHDK, SYGVNS. The CDR3 DNA sequence: TGTGCCAGCAGTGTCATGGGGAATGAAAAACTGTTTTTT. Amino acid sequence: CASSVMGNEKLFF. Filled out from reference TRBV25-1 and TRBJ1-4, the complete variable domain reads EADIYQTPRYLVIGTGKKITLECSQTMGHDKMYWYQQDPGMELHLIHYSYGVNSTEKGDLSSESTVSRIRTEHFPLTLESARPSHTSQYLCASSVMGNEKLFFGSGTQLSVL.

V is TRBV4-2 and J is TRBJ2-3, with D possibly TRBD2 on 6 matching bases. The CDR3 contains 16 residues. Germline CDR1 and CDR2: LGHNA and YNFKEQ. Trimming shortened V by 2 bases and J by 0 bases, and 12 bases separated the two germline ends. CDR3 in amino acids: CASSQSMRDSTDTQYF. CDR3 sequence (DNA): TGTGCCAGCAGCCAAAGCATGCGGGATAGCACAGATACGCAGTATTTT.

The sample holds a few counts of this clone. This chain links TRBV19 with TRBJ2-1; D possibly corresponds to TRBD1 (6 bases). CDR1 and CDR2 (germline): LNHDA, SQIVND (reference sequence). Trimming shortened V by 6 bases and J by 4 bases, and 13 bases separated the two germline ends. This CDR3 has 14 amino acids. CDR3 DNA sequence: TGTGCCAGTAGCCGCACAGGGACGTACAATGAGCAGTTCTTC. Translation gives CASSRTGTYNEQFF.

This clone was observed a single time. V usage is TRBV7-9 and J usage is TRBJ1-2, with TRBD1 matching over 11 bases. This CDR3 has 16 amino acids. CDR1 SEHNR and CDR2 FQNEAQ come from the germline V gene (reference sequence). J lost 3 bases, V lost 3 bases, and 6 bases had no gene match. The CDR3 loop reads CASSFYGQGAHYGYTF. In DNA form, the CDR3 reads TGTGCCAGCAGCTTTTATGGACAGGGGGCGCACTATGGCTACACCTTC.

This clone was picked up a small number of times. The genes are TRBV5-1 and TRBJ2-7; 7 bases line up with TRBD2. The J segment lost 2 bases and the V segment lost 4 bases, leaving 6 bases of the junction unmatched. The germline V gene encodes CDR1 SGHRS and CDR2 YFSETQ. CDR3 length: 14 amino acids. CDR3 bases: TGCGCCAGCAGCCGTAGCGGGTCTGCCTACGAGCAGTACTTC. This translates into CASSRSGSAYEQYF.

The chain has TRBV4-2 and TRBJ1-4, with 10 nucleotides matching TRBD1. This CDR3 comprises 15 residues. Looked up from germline, CDR1 is LGHNA and CDR2 is YNFKEQ. Germline trimming cut 5 bases from V and 7 bases from J; bases unmatched to any gene: 7. The CDR3 DNA sequence: TGTGCCAGCAGCTTTTCGGGGACAGGGGTTGAAAAACTGTTTTTT. This translates into CASSFSGTGVEKLFF.

The rearrangement links TRBV5-4 to TRBJ2-3; the D is unclear. The V gene lost 3 bases and the J gene lost 0 bases, with 11 bases spanning the gap. Germline assignment: CDR1 SGHNT and CDR2 YYREEE (reference sequence). The CDR3 has 15 residues. As DNA, the CDR3 is TGTGCCAGCAGCTCCCCTCCCCCCAGCACAGATACGCAGTATTTT. Protein product: CASSSPPPSTDTQYF.

The table lists this clone with a few counts. The V and J genes are TRBV25-1 and TRBJ2-7; 7 nucleotides align to TRBD1. The CDR3 extends over 12 amino acids. The trim removed 8 bases at V and 6 bases at J, leaving 7 bases unmatched. The germline CDR1 and CDR2 sequences are MGHDK and SYGVNS. The CDR3: CASAYRGSEQYF. The DNA for the CDR3 is TGTGCCAGCGCCTACAGGGGAAGCGAGCAGTACTTC.

The chain joins TRBV7-2 to TRBJ2-5; 7 bases are shared with TRBD1. The closer fit of TRBJ2-7 to the DNA end suggests the J call may be wrong. From germline, CDR1 is SGHTA and CDR2 FQGNSA. CDR3 length: 13 residues. The CDR3 spells CASTRDRAYEQYF. CDR3 nucleotide sequence: TGTGCCAGCACAAGAGACAGGGCCTACGAGCAGTACTTC.

The chain links TRBV28 to TRBJ1-2; D is perhaps TRBD1 (5 bases). In germline, CDR1 is MDHEN, CDR2 SYDVKM. This CDR3 is built from 13 residues. Trimming cost V 5 bases and J 3 bases, with 10 bases left between them. The CDR3 nucleotides read TGTGCCAGCAGTAACAGGTACTACTATGGCTACACCTTC. Its protein product is CASSNRYYYGYTF.

The V and J genes are TRBV7-9 and TRBJ1-3; maybe TRBD1 (5 bases). This CDR3 has 14 residues. V lost 5 bases to trimming and J lost 4 bases, with 12 bases between them. Germline CDR1 is SEHNR and CDR2 is FQNEAQ (reference sequence). CDR3 nucleotide sequence: TGTGCCAGCAGCATCACAGGAGCAGGAAACACCATATATTTT. This sequence encodes CASSITGAGNTIYF.

This clone appeared once. V is TRBV6-1 and J is TRBJ2-7; the match to TRBD2 covers 7 bases. Trimming removed 2 bases from V and 6 bases from J; junction bases left unmatched: 19. Germline V gene data show CDR1 as MNHNS and CDR2 as SASEGT. The CDR3 extends over 18 amino acids. The CDR3 here is CASSETPSGGGRSGEQYF. As DNA, the CDR3 is TGTGCCAGCAGTGAAACCCCTAGTGGGGGGGGAAGGTCGGGCGAGCAGTACTTC.

This chain connects TRBV30 to TRBJ2-1; 8 nucleotides line up with TRBD2. This CDR3 spans 15 amino acids. The germline V gene encodes CDR1 GTSNPN and CDR2 SVGIG (reference sequence). V shed 4 bases, J shed 9 bases, and the junction held 14 bases outside the gene matches. The CDR3 sequence: CAWTALGTRRSEQFF. For the CDR3, the DNA is TGTGCCTGGACCGCGCTAGGGACTAGAAGAAGTGAGCAGTTCTTC.

The rearrangement uses TRBV7-7 and TRBJ2-2; D ambiguous. Germline V gene lookup returns CDR1 SSHAT and CDR2 FNYEAQ (reference sequence). The CDR3 length is 12 residues. The DNA for the CDR3 is TGTGCTATTCCATCGAACACCGGGGAGCTGTTTTTT. Its translation: CAIPSNTGELFF.

This clone appeared once. V gene TRBV29-1 combines with J gene TRBJ2-2; no firm D call. The germline V gene has CDR1 SQVTM and CDR2 ANQGSEA. This CDR3 contains 15 residues. The V gene lost 4 bases and the J gene lost 7 bases, with 19 bases spanning the gap. This CDR3 is CSVAPHTKTVGELFF. Written as DNA, the CDR3 is TGCAGCGTTGCCCCCCACACCAAGACCGTCGGGGAGCTGTTTTTT.